A selection of T cell receptor beta chains follows, all from one sample in a study of control samples from healthy donors and cancer patients. This table comes from immunoSEQ multiplex PCR, and its TCRdb copy is limited to in-frame clones, with some not included. The repertoire holds tens of thousands of clones, 91% seen once, with around 23% in the top ten. The source material was PBMCs. These receptors came from a woman in her forties with head and neck cancer. CDR3s leave out the opening cysteine and the closing phenylalanine or tryptophan. Each record gives: CDR3 protein, clone size, J gene, V gene. Not all rows give a size; the values are once, few, many and, for expanded clones, a class.

CDR3aa: ASSLEAADTGELF
abundance: NA
j_gene: TRBJ2-2
v_gene: TRBV5-1

CDR3aa: ASLKGVQHNQPQH
abundance: NA
j_gene: TRBJ1-5
v_gene: TRBV12-2

CDR3aa: ASSFPGPIVSPLH
abundance: NA
j_gene: TRBJ1-6
v_gene: TRBV5-6

CDR3aa: ASSIGRTNYEQY
abundance: NA
j_gene: TRBJ2-7
v_gene: TRBV19

CDR3aa: ASSLVVQGGETQY
abundance: NA
j_gene: TRBJ2-5
v_gene: TRBV5-1

CDR3aa: AWMVGVSYNEQF
abundance: NA
j_gene: TRBJ2-1
v_gene: TRBV30

CDR3aa: ASSYKALFYEQY
abundance: NA
j_gene: TRBJ2-7
v_gene: TRBV6-5

CDR3aa: ASRYRQHYGYT
abundance: NA
j_gene: TRBJ1-2
v_gene: TRBV5-1

CDR3aa: ASRVTGTYEQY
abundance: NA
j_gene: TRBJ2-7
v_gene: TRBV12-3/TRBV12-4

CDR3aa: AWSGGGSRFQPQH
abundance: NA
j_gene: TRBJ1-5
v_gene: TRBV30

CDR3aa: ATSIHEQF
abundance: once
j_gene: TRBJ2-1
v_gene: TRBV15

CDR3aa: ASSPLPFSGANVLT
abundance: NA
j_gene: TRBJ2-6
v_gene: TRBV18

CDR3aa: ASSYRVGRNTGELF
abundance: NA
j_gene: TRBJ2-2
v_gene: TRBV6-5

CDR3aa: ASSLDRKGYT
abundance: NA
j_gene: TRBJ1-2
v_gene: TRBV18

CDR3aa: ASSSGLAVLSSYNEQF
abundance: few
j_gene: TRBJ2-1
v_gene: TRBV27

CDR3aa: ASSQGIGYNSPLH
abundance: NA
j_gene: TRBJ1-6
v_gene: TRBV19

CDR3aa: ASQPGQGPLEQY
abundance: NA
j_gene: TRBJ2-7
v_gene: TRBV6-5

CDR3aa: SVVNRRDELYGYT
abundance: NA
j_gene: TRBJ1-2
v_gene: TRBV29-1

CDR3aa: ASSLTQGETQY
abundance: NA
j_gene: TRBJ2-5
v_gene: TRBV3-1/TRBV3-2